This T cell receptor (beta chain) came from a study of blood T cell repertoires in COVID-19. Study overall: Samples taken during acute and convalescent COVID-19 were collected in the United States, Italy and Spain.

Between the trimmed V and J ends, which lost 5 bases and 4 bases, there was a span of 17 bases. The CDR3 loop spans 15 amino acids. Looked up from germline, CDR1 is MNHEY and CDR2 is SVGAGI. Method: immunoSEQ multiplex PCR; TCRdb's copy keeps in-frame clones and lacks some. Of around 100,000 clones in the sample, over 80% were seen once. The clonotype was recovered from a woman in her 70s with acute or convalescent COVID-19. The sequenced sample consisted of peripheral blood. The V call is TRBV6-5, the J call TRBJ1-1; possibly TRBD1 for D (5 bases). CDR3 in DNA: TGTGCCAGCAGTCTCCGAGGAGCAGGGTTCACTGAAGCTTTCTTT. Its protein product is CASSLRGAGFTEAFF.